Sequencing of this T cell receptor (beta chain) was carried out in a study of graft-versus-host responses after intestinal transplantation. Study background: The transplants performed in recipients were multivisceral, liver-intestinal, or isolated intestinal. Overall study findings and caveats: Recipient marrow held GvH clones, some first seen in ileum or blood. Some patients had graft-donor T cell macrochimerism, and their allografts showed high graft-versus-host to host-versus-graft clonal ratios.

As to this clone: Its antigen is as yet unknown.

Germline values: CDR1 GTSNPN, CDR2 SVGIG (reference sequence). This CDR3 spans 13 amino acids. Trimming left V 0 bases short and J 6 bases short, with 9 bases between. Measured with immunoSEQ multiplex PCR; TCRdb has only the in-frame clones, and not every one. The repertoire holds about 21,000 clones, roughly nine tenths seen once, with 5% to 6.5% in the top ten. The TCR was taken from a human patient who received an intestinal transplant, so some T cells may come from the graft donor. The specimen was PBMCs, collected approximately 65 days after intestinal transplantation. The V call is TRBV30, the J call TRBJ1-3, with unresolved D. CDR3 protein: CAWSVGPLNTIYF. The CDR3 bases are TGTGCCTGGAGTGTAGGGCCCCTAAACACCATATATTTT.